This T cell receptor (beta chain) is drawn from a study of CD8+ T cells in alopecia areata. Overall study results and limits: Scalp samples also yield sequences from resident alphabeta T cells of normal skin.

Treatment specified: oral pan-JAK inhibitor, 5-10 mg twice daily. V lost 7 bases and J 4 bases, leaving 9 bases between the germline ends. The CDR3 covers 11 residues. CDR1 and CDR2 from the germline V gene are SQVTM and ANQGSEA. Sequencing used cDNA as its template, made by extracting RNA and reverse transcribing it. Method: immunoSEQ multiplex PCR; TCRdb's copy keeps in-frame clones and lacks some. The table shows about 120,000 clones, with about 50% occurring only once. Points on this clone: The antigen is not known.

This sequence originates from a human donor with alopecia areata. The rearrangement joins TRBV29-1 to TRBJ2-3; maybe TRBD2 (6 bases). The sequencing here drew on CD4+ T cells sorted from blood, taken at week 4, from a patient treated with tofacitinib. This chain's CDR3 is CSAGGADTQYF. CDR3 DNA: TGCAGCGCCGGAGGGGCAGATACGCAGTATTTT.